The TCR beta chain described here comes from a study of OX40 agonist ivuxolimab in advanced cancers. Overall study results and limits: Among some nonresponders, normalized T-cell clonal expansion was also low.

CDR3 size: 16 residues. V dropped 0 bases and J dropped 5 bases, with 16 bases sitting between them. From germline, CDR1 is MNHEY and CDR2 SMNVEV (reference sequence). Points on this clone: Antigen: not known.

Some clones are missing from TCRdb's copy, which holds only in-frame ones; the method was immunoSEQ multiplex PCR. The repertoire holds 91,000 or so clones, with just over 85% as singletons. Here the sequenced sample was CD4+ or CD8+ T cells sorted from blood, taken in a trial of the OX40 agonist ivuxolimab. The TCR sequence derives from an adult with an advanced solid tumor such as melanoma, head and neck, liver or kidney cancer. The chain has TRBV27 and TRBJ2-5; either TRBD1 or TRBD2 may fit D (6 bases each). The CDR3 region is CASSLSTAGGGETQYF. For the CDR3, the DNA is TGTGCCAGCAGTTTATCGACGGCAGGAGGGGGGGAGACCCAGTACTTC.